The source of this T cell receptor beta chain is a study of OX40 agonist ivuxolimab in advanced cancers. Study information: In three patients, partial responses were observed, one with hepatocellular carcinoma and two with cutaneous melanoma.

Patients were ruled out by autoimmune disease history or systemic immunosuppression. CDR1 is SGHTA, CDR2 FQGTGA, per germline. J was trimmed by 3 bases and V by 6 bases; bases with no gene match: 14. There are 17 residues in the CDR3. Sequenced by immunoSEQ multiplex PCR; TCRdb stores in-frame clones only, minus some. The data show roughly 87,000 clones, about 90% seen once. This chain uses TRBV7-3 with TRBJ1-5, with 7 bases identical to TRBD1. The sequencing here drew on CD4+ or CD8+ T cells sorted from blood, taken in a trial of the OX40 agonist ivuxolimab. The clonotype comes from an adult with an advanced solid tumor such as melanoma, head and neck, liver or kidney cancer. The CDR3 protein is CASSRTDRARNNQPQHF. As DNA, the CDR3 is TGTGCCAGCAGTCGAACCGACAGGGCGCGGAACAATCAGCCCCAGCATTTT.